One and the same sample provided the 18 T cell receptor beta chains below, sequenced in a study of shared clonotypes between healthy human individuals. Profiling relied on immunoSEQ multiplex PCR, and the TCRdb table lists in-frame clones only, not all of them. The data contain roughly 2,000,000 clones, about 94% of them singletons. The naive CD8 subset, CD45RO-negative cells positively selected for CCR7, excluded terminally differentiated effector memory CD45RA+ cells. Input material: naive CD8+ T cells from PBMCs. The receptors here all came from a man aged 18-30 years in good health. Some clones in this sample may be carry-over from other donors' samples.

The chain uses TRBV11-2 and TRBJ2-2; weak D call: TRBD2 (6 bases). CDR3 size: 14 residues. V was trimmed by 1 base and J by 5 bases, leaving 8 bases between them. The germline V gene encodes CDR1 SGHAT and CDR2 FQNNGV. This chain's CDR3 is CASSLVGGTGELFF. In DNA form, the CDR3 reads TGTGCCAGCAGCTTAGTGGGGGGAACCGGGGAGCTGTTTTTT.

V usage is TRBV11-3 and J usage is TRBJ2-2; D is ambiguous. Germline V gene sequence: CDR1 SGHNT, CDR2 YENEEA. V was pared by 1 base and J by 5 bases, with 14 bases between. The CDR3 length is 16 residues. CDR3: CASSLALVRGTGELFF. In nucleotides, the CDR3 is TGTGCCAGCAGCTTAGCTCTAGTCCGAGGAACCGGGGAGCTGTTTTTT.

The DNA of the CDR3 is TGTGCCAGCAGCGTAGTTGCGGGAAGTTATGGCTACACCTTC. This translates into CASSVVAGSYGYTF. V is TRBV9 and J is TRBJ1-2; the D is unclear. Per the germline V gene, CDR1 is SGDLS and CDR2 is YYNGEE. Trimming stripped 0 bases from V and 5 bases from J, with 11 bases between. The CDR3 covers 14 residues. Filled out from reference TRBV9 and TRBJ1-2, the complete variable domain reads DSGVTQTPKHLITATGQRVTLRCSPRSGDLSVYWYQQSLDQGLQFLIQYYNGEERAKGNILERFSAQQFPDLHSELNLSSLELGDSALYFCASSVVAGSYGYTFGSGTRLTVV.

This chain connects TRBV9 to TRBJ2-1; 9 positions match TRBD1. The CDR3 spans 16 residues. Germline CDR1 SGDLS, CDR2 YYNGEE. The trim removed 5 bases at V and 8 bases at J, leaving 14 bases unmatched. The CDR3 DNA reads as TGTGCCAGCAGGGGAGGCACGGGACAGGGAACGCATGAGCAGTTCTTC. As protein: CASRGGTGQGTHEQFF.

The CDR3 DNA follows: TGTGCCAGCAGTTTTGGGACAGGGTATCTCTACGAGCAGTACTTC. This gives the protein CASSFGTGYLYEQYF. V is TRBV27 and J is TRBJ2-7, with 9 nucleotides matching TRBD1. Unmatched junction bases numbered 6, after V lost 3 bases and J lost 3 bases. The CDR3 is 15 amino acids. Germline V gene lookup returns CDR1 MNHEY and CDR2 SMNVEV (reference sequence).

The chain links TRBV11-2 to TRBJ1-4; no firm D call. Germline CDR1 SGHAT, CDR2 FQNNGV. Trimming stripped 2 bases from V and 2 bases from J, with 18 bases between. The CDR3 length is 18 residues. The CDR3 coding sequence is TGTGCCAGCAGCTTATACCCCTCGTCCCGCGAGACTAATGAAAAACTGTTTTTT. Amino acid sequence: CASSLYPSSRETNEKLFF. Together with reference TRBV11-2 and TRBJ1-4, the CDR3 gives the full variable domain: EAGVAQSPRYKIIEKRQSVAFWCNPISGHATLYWYQQILGQGPKLLIQFQNNGVVDDSQLPKDRFSAERLKGVDSTLKIQPAKLEDSAVYLCASSLYPSSRETNEKLFFGSGTQLSVL.

This chain joins TRBV28 and TRBJ2-7; TRBD1 is a possible D gene (6 bases). Trimming shortened V by 3 bases and J by 0 bases, and 12 bases separated the two germline ends. Germline loops: CDR1 MDHEN, CDR2 SYDVKM. The CDR3 is 15 amino acids. The CDR3 reads CASSFGGSNSYEQYF. Here the CDR3 DNA reads TGTGCCAGCAGTTTTGGGGGCAGCAACTCCTACGAGCAGTACTTC.

This rearrangement joins TRBV9 to TRBJ1-1, with a weak D call TRBD1 (5 bases). Trimming pared 4 bases from V and 4 bases from J, leaving 11 bases between. The CDR3 covers 13 residues. The V gene's germline CDR1 is SGDLS and CDR2 YYNGEE. The CDR3 loop is CASSTMGGTEAFF. CDR3 DNA: TGTGCCAGCAGCACAATGGGGGGCACTGAAGCTTTCTTT.

The chain recombines TRBV6-5 with TRBJ2-7; no firm D call. The germline V gene encodes CDR1 MNHEY and CDR2 SVGAGI. Trimming shortened V by 8 bases and J by 3 bases, and 17 bases separated the two germline ends. This CDR3 has 14 amino acids. CDR3 region: CASALAASSYEQYF. Written as DNA, the CDR3 is TGTGCCAGCGCGCTGGCGGCCTCTAGCTACGAGCAGTACTTC.

This chain links TRBV28 with TRBJ2-1, with unresolved D. V lost 3 bases and J 4 bases, leaving 16 bases between the germline ends. The CDR3 runs 16 residues. The germline gives CDR1 MDHEN, CDR2 SYDVKM. CDR3 bases: TGTGCCAGCAGTTTTTTAGTTGGGTCTGCGTACAATGAGCAGTTCTTC. It is translated as CASSFLVGSAYNEQFF.

This clone has only one observation. The chain has TRBV7-6 and TRBJ1-1; D uncertain. Trimming pared 1 base from V and 5 bases from J, leaving 11 bases between. The CDR3 runs to 14 residues. Germline CDR1 reads SGHVS; CDR2 reads FNYEAQ. The DNA of the CDR3 is TGTGCCAGCAGCTTAGGGGCCGGCGGAACTGAAGCTTTCTTT. It codes for CASSLGAGGTEAFF.

V usage is TRBV14 and J usage is TRBJ1-1; the D gene is possibly TRBD1 (6 bases). Germline V lookup: CDR1 SGHDN, CDR2 FVKESK. V was cut by 2 bases and J by 6 bases, with 19 bases left in between. CDR3 length equals 16 residues. In nucleotides, the CDR3 is TGTGCCAGCAGCCAAATAGGTCGGCAGGGGATGCCTGAAGCTTTCTTT. Protein product: CASSQIGRQGMPEAFF.

This chain uses TRBV4-1 with TRBJ2-3, with D perhaps assigned TRBD1 or TRBD2 (5 bases each). With 3 bases removed from V and 6 bases from J, the gap between germline ends came to 22 bases. Germline V lookup: CDR1 MGHRA, CDR2 YSYEKL. The CDR3 contains 17 residues. The CDR3 sequence is CASSQGERMGVRDTQYF. CDR3 nucleotides: TGCGCCAGCAGCCAGGGGGAAAGGATGGGAGTTCGGGATACGCAGTATTTT.

The CDR3 reads CASSFRDPGSPGEQYF. CDR3 nucleotide sequence: TGTGCCAGCAGCTTCCGGGACCCCGGGTCCCCCGGCGAGCAGTACTTC. The V gene is TRBV7-9, the J gene TRBJ2-7; the D gene could be TRBD1 or TRBD2 (5 bases each). The CDR3 is 16 residues long. Deletions cut 3 bases from V and 6 bases from J, with 21 bases between. Germline V gene sequence: CDR1 SEHNR, CDR2 FQNEAQ (reference sequence).

V gene TRBV28 combines with J gene TRBJ2-1; 8 nucleotides match TRBD2. J was trimmed by 2 bases and V by 7 bases; bases with no gene match: 13. The germline CDR1 and CDR2 sequences are MDHEN and SYDVKM. CDR3 length: 17 amino acids. CDR3 region: CASNGLHSGNTYNEQFF. The CDR3 nucleotides are TGTGCCAGCAATGGCCTACATAGCGGGAATACCTACAATGAGCAGTTCTTC.

The CDR3 sequence is CASSIDPGQGLWGYTF. DNA for the CDR3: TGTGCCAGTAGTATAGACCCCGGACAGGGGCTGTGGGGCTACACCTTC. The chain employs TRBV19 and TRBJ1-2; 9 bases map to TRBD1. This CDR3 comprises 16 residues. Unmatched junction bases numbered 10, after V lost 0 bases and J lost 8 bases. Germline CDR1 reads LNHDA; CDR2 reads SQIVND (reference sequence).

V usage is TRBV28 and J usage is TRBJ2-7; 10 bases are a match to TRBD2. The V gene's germline CDR1 is MDHEN and CDR2 SYDVKM. J was trimmed by 5 bases and V by 9 bases; bases with no gene match: 10. CDR3 length: 14 residues. The CDR3 coding sequence is TGTGCCAGTGGCCTAGCGGGAGAGTCTAACGAGCAGTACTTC. Protein sequence: CASGLAGESNEQYF.

This clone was observed a few times. The CDR3 spells CASSEWGSNQPQHF. DNA for the CDR3: TGTGCCAGCAGTGAGTGGGGTAGCAATCAGCCCCAGCATTTT. The chain links TRBV6-1 to TRBJ1-5, with D uncertain. From germline, CDR1 is MNHNS and CDR2 SASEGT. V gave up 3 bases and J gave up 0 bases, with 6 bases separating them. CDR3 length equals 14 residues.